The 8 T cell receptor beta chains below were found in one sample sequenced in a study of cytomegalovirus exposure and HLA in healthy donors. Produced via immunoSEQ multiplex PCR; TCRdb's table is partial and in-frame only. This sample has roughly 60,000 clones, with approximately 95% found just once. The sequencing sample was made of PBMCs. The receptor source for this set is a woman younger than 35 in good health and CMV-seropositive.

This clone was recorded only once. The chain joins TRBV5-1 to TRBJ1-1; 8 positions agree with TRBD1. There are 14 residues in the CDR3. CDR1 SGHRS and CDR2 YFSETQ come from the germline V gene. Germline trimming cut 6 bases from V and 1 base from J; bases unmatched to any gene: 5. The DNA for the CDR3 is TGCGCCAGCACCGCCGGACAGGGGAACACTGAAGCTTTCTTT. It encodes CASTAGQGNTEAFF.

The chain carries TRBV30 and TRBJ2-6; the D is unclear. V was shortened by 0 bases and J by 1 base, with 7 bases between the two germline ends. Germline CDR1 GTSNPN, CDR2 SVGIG (reference sequence). The CDR3 has 15 amino acids. This chain's CDR3 is CAWSVAVSGANVLTF. CDR3 in DNA: TGTGCCTGGAGTGTGGCCGTATCTGGGGCCAACGTCCTGACTTTC.

The chain combines TRBV6-5 with TRBJ2-7; 7 nucleotides match TRBD2. Germline V gene lookup returns CDR1 MNHEY and CDR2 SVGAGI. Trimming removed 2 bases from V and 7 bases from J; junction bases left unmatched: 5. The CDR3 spans 13 residues. The CDR3 is CASSYAGVPEQYF. The DNA for the CDR3 is TGTGCCAGCAGTTACGCGGGGGTTCCGGAGCAGTACTTC.

This chain links TRBV28 with TRBJ1-2; tentatively, D is TRBD1 (6 bases). The CDR3 has 14 residues. The germline CDR1 and CDR2 sequences are MDHEN and SYDVKM. V dropped 6 bases and J dropped 5 bases, with 16 bases sitting between them. The CDR3 here is CASSAHRDLYGYTF. CDR3 in DNA: TGTGCCAGCAGCGCGCACAGGGATCTTTATGGCTACACCTTC.

The rearrangement joins TRBV6-5 to TRBJ1-6; 7 positions agree with TRBD1. This CDR3 contains 14 residues. V lost 5 bases and J lost 7; bases outside the gene matches: 5. Germline V gene lookup returns CDR1 MNHEY and CDR2 SVGAGI. The DNA of the CDR3 is TGTGCCAGCAGTGACCGGGACAGAAATTCACCCCTCCACTTT. Amino acids: CASSDRDRNSPLHF.

V gene TRBV29-1 combines with J gene TRBJ2-7; D possibly corresponds to TRBD1 (6 bases). The CDR3 runs to 13 residues. V was pared by 0 bases and J by 3 bases, with 9 bases between. The germline V gene has CDR1 SQVTM and CDR2 ANQGSEA. The CDR3: CSVEERDNYEQYF. The CDR3 DNA reads as TGCAGCGTTGAAGAAAGGGACAACTACGAGCAGTACTTC.

CDR3: CASSHPPTGVRGYTF. The CDR3 bases are TGCGCCAGCAGCCACCCACCGACGGGGGTTCGAGGCTACACCTTC. This chain links TRBV4-1 with TRBJ1-2; D perhaps matches TRBD1 (5 bases). This CDR3 is 15 amino acids long. Germline V CDR1 and CDR2: MGHRA, YSYEKL. Trimming pared 3 bases from V and 8 bases from J, leaving 19 bases between.

The V call is TRBV6-1, the J call TRBJ2-5, with D perhaps TRBD2 (5 bases). The CDR3 spans 14 residues. Germline CDR1 and CDR2: MNHNS and SASEGT. Trimming took 1 base from V and 7 from J, leaving 13 bases between them. CDR3 residues: CASSEDRSGGTQYF. CDR3 nucleotide sequence: TGTGCCAGCAGTGAAGACAGATCTGGAGGGACCCAGTACTTC.